The next 24 T cell receptor beta chains were all read from a single sample in a study of regulatory T cells in long-lasting Graves disease. Arm-PCR of CDR3 regions and iRepertoire HTBI primers were used to build TCR beta libraries. TCRdb re-called the multiplex PCR reads through MiXCR, storing one row per CDR3 protein. Here the sample spans about 290,000 distinct CDR3 sequences, 20% to 25% being singletons. Specified time point: persistent/refractory GD, antithyroid drugs over 5 years with positive TRAb. Extracted PBMC RNA gave rise to the TCR library. This specimen consisted of peripheral blood mononuclear cells (PBMCs), obtained when the disease was refractory, from a patient treated with antithyroid drugs. The receptors originated from a female donor with Graves disease.

This clonotype was seen repeatedly, ten times or more. V gene TRBV11-2 combines with J gene TRBJ2-5; D is undetermined. Trimming took off 1 base at V and 5 bases at J, with 8 bases between the two ends. CDR3 length: 13 amino acids. Germline V gene sequence: CDR1 SGHAT, CDR2 FQNNGV. The CDR3 DNA reads as TGTGCCAGCAGCTTAGTATATAGCGAGACCCAGTACTTC. Translation gives CASSLVYSETQYF.

The chain carries TRBV29-1 and TRBJ2-1; D gene uncertain. V was trimmed by 4 bases and J by 9 bases, leaving 10 bases between them. The germline V gene encodes CDR1 SQVTM and CDR2 ANQGSEA. This CDR3 region has 11 residues. The CDR3 DNA reads as TGCAGCGTTGCGGGCGATGGTGAGCAGTTCTTC. Translation: CSVAGDGEQFF.

Many counts were recorded for this clonotype. V is TRBV2 and J is TRBJ2-2; D is ambiguous. Germline V gene sequence: CDR1 SNHLY, CDR2 FYNNEI. The CDR3 is made up of 15 amino acids. V lost 2 bases to trimming and J lost 8 bases, with 15 bases between them. The CDR3 protein is CASSETTESPGELFF. CDR3 DNA: TGTGCCAGCAGTGAAACAACTGAGAGCCCGGGGGAGCTGTTTTTT.

This clonotype was observed a handful of times. The gene calls are TRBV13 and TRBJ2-1; TRBD2 matches 10 bases. J was trimmed by 4 bases and V by 7 bases; bases with no gene match: 7. Germline CDR1 PRHDT, CDR2 FYEKMQ (reference sequence). The length of the CDR3 is 15 residues. The CDR3 loop reads CASTRGTSEYNEQFF. CDR3 nucleotides: TGTGCCAGCACCCGCGGGACTAGCGAATACAATGAGCAGTTCTTC.

The gene calls are TRBV4-2 and TRBJ1-2; the D gene is possibly TRBD1 (6 bases). The V gene lost 2 bases and the J gene lost 4 bases, with 23 bases spanning the gap. Looked up from germline, CDR1 is LGHNA and CDR2 is YNFKEQ. The CDR3 sequence is 18 residues long. The CDR3 region is CASSQIPPDTGLRYGYTF. The CDR3 DNA follows: TGTGCCAGCAGCCAAATACCCCCAGATACAGGGTTGCGCTATGGCTACACCTTC.

This clonotype was seen repeatedly, ten times or more. The genes are TRBV6-1 and TRBJ2-7; D is ambiguous. There are 15 residues in the CDR3. Germline V gene data show CDR1 as MNHNS and CDR2 as SASEGT. Trimming removed 0 bases at V and 3 bases at J, with 12 bases between. For the CDR3, the DNA is TGTGCCAGCAGTGAAGCTTCATCGGGCAGCTACGAGCAGTACTTC. This translates into CASSEASSGSYEQYF.

This clonotype was recorded many times. The chain combines TRBV24-1 with TRBJ1-4; 7 bases are shared with TRBD1. Unmatched junction bases numbered 9, after V lost 4 bases and J lost 5 bases. The CDR3 spans 16 residues. CDR1 and CDR2 from the germline V gene are KGHDR and SFDVKD. The CDR3 region is CATSDGADRVNEKLFF. CDR3 in DNA: TGTGCCACCAGTGACGGCGCTGACAGGGTAAATGAAAAACTGTTTTTT.

This clonotype was seen a handful of times. This chain joins TRBV19 and TRBJ1-5, with TRBD1 matching over 9 bases. With 5 bases clipped from V and 4 bases from J, the junction kept 6 bases outside the gene matches. There are 15 residues in the CDR3. The V gene's germline CDR1 is LNHDA and CDR2 SQIVND (reference sequence). CDR3: CASSSRDRVNQPQHF. CDR3 nucleotide sequence: TGTGCCAGTAGTTCACGGGACAGGGTTAATCAGCCCCAGCATTTT.

The chain recombines TRBV6-1 with TRBJ1-1; D is perhaps TRBD1 (6 bases). The length of the CDR3 is 12 residues. The V and J ends lost 8 bases and 0 bases respectively, with 7 bases between them. In germline, CDR1 is MNHNS, CDR2 SASEGT. CDR3 bases: TGTGCCAGCGGGACAATGAACACTGAAGCTTTCTTT. Its protein is CASGTMNTEAFF.

This clonotype was counted ten times or more. The chain joins TRBV12-3 or TRBV12-4 to TRBJ2-2; D not certain. The V and J ends lost 1 base and 3 bases respectively, with 0 bases between them. The length of the CDR3 is 12 residues. CDR3 coding DNA: TGTGCCAGCAGTTTAGACACCGGGGAGCTGTTTTTT. It translates to CASSLDTGELFF.

This clonotype was observed a few times. The V call is TRBV28, the J call TRBJ2-2, with D tentatively TRBD2 (6 bases). Germline V CDR1 and CDR2: MDHEN, SYDVKM. CDR3 length: 18 amino acids. Between the trimmed V and J ends, which lost 1 base and 7 bases, there was a span of 22 bases. This CDR3 is CASSLSRGRGRYGGELFF. CDR3 DNA: TGTGCCAGCAGTTTATCCCGGGGTCGTGGGAGGTATGGCGGGGAGCTGTTTTTT.

The rearrangement uses TRBV19 and TRBJ2-6, with D unresolved. Germline CDR1 LNHDA, CDR2 SQIVND (reference sequence). Trimming took off 8 bases at V and 0 bases at J, with 8 bases between the two ends. The length of the CDR3 is 14 residues. The CDR3, as DNA: TGTGCCAGTGGGCGGATCTCTGGGGCCAACGTCCTGACTTTC. Protein: CASGRISGANVLTF.

Turning to this clonotype: A much more abundant neighbour one base away suggests this may be a read error. The chain uses TRBV6-1 and TRBJ2-7, with D possibly TRBD1 on 6 matching bases. This CDR3 has 14 amino acids. The germline V gene has CDR1 MNHNS and CDR2 SASEGT. As DNA, the CDR3 is TGTGTCAGCAGTGAAAGGCCAGGGGTCGACGAGCAGTACTTC. Its protein is CVSSERPGVDEQYF.

To note about this clonotype: This clone may be a read error of a much larger clone one base away. The V gene is TRBV6-1, the J gene TRBJ2-7; tentative D call: TRBD2 (6 bases). Germline CDR1 reads MNHNS; CDR2 reads SASEGT. CDR3 length: 14 residues. Trimming left V 8 bases short and J 2 bases short, with 16 bases between. CDR3 sequence reads: CASWGTGGTYEQYF. The CDR3 coding sequence is TGTGCCAGCTGGGGGACTGGCGGTACCTACGAGCAGTACTTC.

The table lists this clonotype with many counts. The CDR3 protein is CASSLRGLRPGEQYF. As DNA, the CDR3 is TGTGCCAGCAGTTTAAGGGGGCTCAGGCCCGGCGAGCAGTACTTC. The rearrangement links TRBV12-3 or TRBV12-4 to TRBJ2-7, with 7 bases fitting TRBD1. The CDR3 consists of 15 residues. V lost 2 bases and J lost 6; bases outside the gene matches: 10.

The chain carries TRBV20-1 and TRBJ2-7; 7 nucleotides align to TRBD2. The ends lost 4 bases at V and 1 base at J; junction bases unmatched: 10. Germline V gives CDR1 DFQATT, CDR2 SNEGSKA (reference sequence). The CDR3 length is 15 residues. This CDR3 is CSAKEGLDVSYEQYF. CDR3 in DNA: TGCAGTGCTAAGGAAGGACTAGACGTATCCTACGAGCAGTACTTC.

This clonotype has at least ten counts. The gene calls are TRBV11-2 and TRBJ2-5, with 10 bases that match TRBD2. The CDR3 is made up of 13 amino acids. V dropped 6 bases and J dropped 4; count of bases not matched to a gene: 2. Germline V lookup: CDR1 SGHAT, CDR2 FQNNGV. CDR3 DNA sequence: TGTGCCAGCAGGGTAGCGGGAGGAGAGACCCAGTACTTC. Amino acid sequence: CASRVAGGETQYF.

This clonotype was observed many times. V gene TRBV7-2 combines with J gene TRBJ2-4; possibly TRBD1 or TRBD2 for D (5 bases each). This CDR3 region has 11 residues. Per germline, CDR1 SGHTA and CDR2 FQGNSA. Trimming removed 0 bases at V and 14 bases at J, with 8 bases between. For the CDR3, the DNA is TGTGCCAGCAGCTTAGCCGGGGCGGAGTACTTC. This encodes CASSLAGAEYF.

Only a few counts were recorded for this clonotype. J is TRBJ2-7 and V is TRBV6-2 or TRBV6-3, with D unclear. Germline CDR1 MNHEY, CDR2 SVGEGT. Trimming stripped 2 bases from V and 6 bases from J, with 8 bases between. This CDR3 spans 12 amino acids. The CDR3 here is CASSYRLSEQYF. The CDR3 bases are TGTGCCAGCAGTTACCGGTTGTCCGAGCAGTACTTC.

The table lists this clonotype with many counts. This chain links TRBV12-3 or TRBV12-4 with TRBJ2-7, with 10 bases lining up with TRBD1. Trimming at V came to 4 bases and at J to 2 bases, leaving 5 bases not matched to a gene. The CDR3 has 15 amino acids. CDR3 sequence reads: CASSSPGQGTYEQYF. The CDR3 DNA reads TGTGCCAGCAGTTCACCGGGACAGGGGACCTACGAGCAGTACTTC.

The rearrangement joins TRBV20-1 to TRBJ2-5, with no clear D. The germline V gene encodes CDR1 DFQATT and CDR2 SNEGSKA (reference sequence). The CDR3 spans 13 residues. Trimming left V 3 bases short and J 5 bases short, with 13 bases between. CDR3 coding DNA: TGCAGTGCTAGTTCTCGCCTGGTGGAGACCCAGTACTTC. Its protein product is CSASSRLVETQYF.

The sample holds many counts of this clonotype. The chain combines TRBV20-1 with TRBJ2-5; 8 bases map to TRBD2. V trimming: 6 bases; J trimming: 5 bases; junction bases outside the gene matches: 8. There are 13 residues in the CDR3. Germline V lookup: CDR1 DFQATT, CDR2 SNEGSKA (reference sequence). The CDR3 protein is CSASKRERETQYF. DNA for the CDR3: TGCAGTGCGTCTAAGCGGGAGCGTGAGACCCAGTACTTC.

This clonotype occurred many times. The J gene is TRBJ2-5, the V gene TRBV6-5; D possibly matches TRBD1 or TRBD2 (5 bases each). This CDR3 comprises 16 residues. The germline CDR1 and CDR2 sequences are MNHEY and SVGAGI. Trimming took 2 bases from V and 1 from J, leaving 14 bases between them. CDR3 nucleotide sequence: TGTGCCAGCAGTTACGGGATCTCCGGGGCCCAAGAGACCCAGTACTTC. Protein: CASSYGISGAQETQYF.

The table lists this clonotype with a few counts. The CDR3 DNA follows: TGTGCCAGCAGCGAAGGACAGGGCCCTCTCTCTGGAAACACCATATATTTT. This encodes CASSEGQGPLSGNTIYF. The chain links TRBV9 to TRBJ1-3, with 8 positions matching TRBD1. There are 17 residues in the CDR3. Germline loops: CDR1 SGDLS, CDR2 YYNGEE. V lost 3 bases, J lost 0 bases, and 8 bases stayed unmatched.